The 18 T cell receptor beta chains below were found in one sample sequenced in a study of blood T cell repertoires in COVID-19. Assay used: immunoSEQ multiplex PCR; TCRdb lists only in-frame clones, some missing. The sample shows roughly 29,000 clones, 72% of them seen only once. Sequenced sample: peripheral blood. Source of these receptors: a boy between 2 and 15 years old with active or convalescent COVID-19.

The chain joins TRBV6-6 to TRBJ2-2; 7 positions agree with TRBD2. The length of the CDR3 is 15 residues. The V gene's germline CDR1 is MNHNY and CDR2 SVGAGI (reference sequence). The junction had 8 bases not matched to a gene; V was cut back by 6 bases and J by 4 bases. The CDR3 sequence: CASSGPGGSTGELFF. CDR3 DNA: TGTGCCAGCAGCGGGCCGGGGGGTAGCACCGGGGAGCTGTTTTTT.

This clone was seen a single time. The genes are TRBV19 and TRBJ2-2; maybe TRBD2 (5 bases). The CDR3 consists of 15 residues. The germline V and J ends were trimmed by 9 bases and 0 bases, with 14 bases remaining between them. The germline V gene encodes CDR1 LNHDA and CDR2 SQIVND (reference sequence). CDR3 nucleotides: TGTGCCAGCAGTCCGGGGATCACGAACACCGGGGAGCTGTTTTTT. Its translation: CASSPGITNTGELFF.

The rearrangement links TRBV20-1 to TRBJ2-3; 12 positions match TRBD2. Trimming removed 3 bases from V and 4 bases from J; junction bases left unmatched: 11. The CDR3 runs 17 residues. Germline CDR1 reads DFQATT; CDR2 reads SNEGSKA (reference sequence). The CDR3 is CSASDPSGRGGADTQYF. The CDR3 DNA is TGCAGTGCTAGTGATCCTAGCGGGAGGGGGGGCGCAGATACGCAGTATTTT.

Only a few counts were recorded for this clone. At one end the junction does not follow the germline gene, possibly because of a read error. J is TRBJ1-3 and V is TRBV28; no reliable D call. Germline assignment: CDR1 MDHEN and CDR2 SYDVKM. The CDR3 runs to 13 residues. The CDR3 bases are TGTGCCAGTAGTTTTCTCTCTGGAAACACCATATATTTT. Protein: CASSFLSGNTIYF.

This clone appeared once. This chain uses TRBV5-1 with TRBJ2-4; TRBD1 might be the D (5 bases). V dropped 4 bases and J dropped 0 bases, with 8 bases sitting between them. Germline lookup yields CDR1 SGHRS and CDR2 YFSETQ. The CDR3 runs 14 residues. The CDR3 loop is CASSQDIAKNIQYF. The CDR3, as DNA: TGCGCCAGCAGCCAGGACATAGCCAAAAACATTCAGTACTTC.

The sample holds a few counts of this clone. The chain is built from TRBV11-1 and TRBJ1-2; no definite D call. Trimming took 5 bases from V and 5 from J, leaving 12 bases between them. CDR3 length: 13 residues. CDR1 SGHAT and CDR2 FQDESV come from the germline V gene (reference sequence). The CDR3 loop reads CASSQKTQYGYTF. CDR3 sequence (DNA): TGTGCCAGCAGCCAGAAGACACAGTATGGCTACACCTTC. The entire variable domain, with the rest obtained from reference TRBV11-1 and TRBJ1-2, is as follows: EAEVAQSPRYKITEKSQAVAFWCDPISGHATLYWYRQILGQGPELLVQFQDESVVDDSQLPKDRFSAERLKGVDSTLKIQPAELGDSAMYLCASSQKTQYGYTFGSGTRLTVV.

The chain combines TRBV5-8 with TRBJ1-2, with 7 bases identical to TRBD1. The CDR3 has 15 amino acids. Trimming removed 0 bases from V and 0 bases from J; junction bases left unmatched: 2. Germline V CDR1 and CDR2: SGHTS, YDEGEE. CDR3 DNA sequence: TGTGCCAGCAGCTTGGAACAGGGGTCTAACTATGGCTACACCTTC. Its translation: CASSLEQGSNYGYTF. Filled out from reference TRBV5-8 and TRBJ1-2, the complete variable domain reads EAGVTQSPTHLIKTRGQQATLRCSPISGHTSVYWYQQALGLGLQFLLWYDEGEERNRGNFPPRFSGRQFPNYSSELNVNALELEDSALYLCASSLEQGSNYGYTFGSGTRLTVV.

The V gene is TRBV5-1, the J gene TRBJ2-2; 11 bases are shared with TRBD2. CDR1 and CDR2 (germline): SGHRS, YFSETQ. This CDR3 spans 20 amino acids. V shed 5 bases and J 6 bases; nucleotides not matched to a gene: 21. CDR3 amino acids: CASSPTPSGGPNTVAGELFF. The DNA of the CDR3 is TGCGCCAGCAGTCCCACCCCTAGCGGGGGGCCCAACACGGTGGCCGGGGAGCTGTTTTTT.

This rearrangement joins TRBV18 to TRBJ2-5, with TRBD2 matching 7 bases. CDR1 is KGHSH and CDR2 is LQKENI in the germline V gene. The trim removed 6 bases at V and 1 base at J, leaving 8 bases unmatched. This CDR3 is built from 15 residues. The CDR3 DNA reads TGTGCCAGCTCGCTTACCGGGGGGTCCCAAGAGACCCAGTACTTC. The encoded protein is CASSLTGGSQETQYF. The full variable domain, completed using reference TRBV18 and TRBJ2-5, is NAGVMQNPRHLVRRRGQEARLRCSPMKGHSHVYWYRQLPEEGLKFMVYLQKENIIDESGMPKERFSAEFPKEGPSILRIQQVVRGDSAAYFCASSLTGGSQETQYFGPGTRLLVL.

As DNA, the CDR3 is TGTGCCAGCAGCTTATTAAGGGGGCGCAAAACCGGGGAGCTGTTTTTT. It yields the protein CASSLLRGRKTGELFF. The chain employs TRBV11-2 and TRBJ2-2; 7 bases fit TRBD1. Losses at the gene ends were 2 bases for V and 5 bases for J; bases not matched to a gene: 8. Germline V gene lookup returns CDR1 SGHAT and CDR2 FQNNGV. The length of the CDR3 is 16 residues.

This chain joins TRBV10-3 and TRBJ2-5; 11 bases map to TRBD2. The CDR3 spans 14 residues. Germline CDR1 ENHRY, CDR2 SYGVKD. The trim removed 7 bases at V and 4 bases at J, leaving 5 bases unmatched. The CDR3, as DNA: TGTGCCATCAAGGAGGGGACTAGCGGAGAGACCCAGTACTTC. Amino acid sequence: CAIKEGTSGETQYF.

This clone showed up just a few times. The chain is built from TRBV7-6 and TRBJ1-3; D possibly corresponds to TRBD1 (6 bases). Germline V gene lookup returns CDR1 SGHVS and CDR2 FNYEAQ. V lost 3 bases, J lost 0 bases, and 9 bases lay in between. CDR3 length: 15 residues. The CDR3 protein is CASSFEQGSGNTIYF. The CDR3 nucleotides read TGTGCCAGCAGCTTTGAACAGGGCTCTGGAAACACCATATATTTT.

The V gene is TRBV24-1, the J gene TRBJ2-7, with TRBD2 as a possible D gene (6 bases). There are 14 residues in the CDR3. V lost 7 bases to trimming and J lost 4 bases, with 16 bases between them. CDR1 and CDR2 (germline): KGHDR, SFDVKD. CDR3 DNA: TGTGCCACCAGCCCTTGGGCTAGCGTTTACGAGCAGTACTTC. It yields the protein CATSPWASVYEQYF.

The chain employs TRBV4-2 and TRBJ2-1; D is unresolved. The germline CDR1 and CDR2 sequences are LGHNA and YNFKEQ. This CDR3 is built from 13 residues. V was shortened by 8 bases and J by 9 bases, with 17 bases between the two germline ends. The CDR3 DNA reads TGTGCCAGCGTAGGATCGGTTGGGCCTGAGCAGTTCTTC. This gives the protein CASVGSVGPEQFF.

The chain combines TRBV7-8 with TRBJ1-5, with TRBD1 matching over 8 bases. The CDR3 totals 15 residues. Germline loops: CDR1 SGHVS, CDR2 FQNEAQ. Trimming at V came to 0 bases and at J to 2 bases, leaving 0 bases not matched to a gene. The CDR3 DNA is TGTGCCAGCAGCTTAGCGACAGGGGGCAATCAGCCCCAGCATTTT. Its translation is CASSLATGGNQPQHF.

The genes are TRBV4-3 and TRBJ1-1; 9 nucleotides agree with TRBD1. V was pared by 4 bases and J by 6 bases, with 9 bases of the junction left unmatched. CDR1 is LGHNA and CDR2 is YSLEER in the germline V gene. CDR3 length: 15 residues. In DNA, the CDR3 is TGCGCCAGCAGCCTTAACGGACAGGGGAGTCCTGAAGCTTTCTTT. Protein: CASSLNGQGSPEAFF.

The rearrangement joins TRBV19 to TRBJ1-1; tentatively, D is TRBD1 (5 bases). This CDR3 comprises 13 residues. The V gene's germline CDR1 is LNHDA and CDR2 SQIVND (reference sequence). V was pared by 6 bases and J by 5 bases, with 13 bases between. The CDR3 nucleotides read TGTGCCAGTAGAGAGGCAGGGTGGACTGAAGCTTTCTTT. Residues: CASREAGWTEAFF.

The V gene is TRBV3-1 (or the pseudogene TRBV3-2), the J gene TRBJ2-7; 8 bases match TRBD1. The J segment lost 4 bases and the V segment lost 4 bases, leaving 9 bases of the junction unmatched. The CDR3 consists of 15 residues. In germline, CDR1 is LGHDT, CDR2 YNNKEL (reference sequence). CDR3 in DNA: TGTGCCAGCAGCCCCCGGGACAGGAGAGCTTACGAGCAGTACTTC. Its protein is CASSPRDRRAYEQYF.